This T cell receptor beta chain emerged from a study of beta chain features in type 1 diabetes. Comments on this clone: What it recognizes is unknown.

Study-level points and caveats: Whether HLA type influences TCRB rearrangement remained unresolved here. With patients and controls alike, PCR might favor shorter templates to an equal degree. Type 1 diabetes patients had moderately but significantly shorter TCRB CDR3s in all four CD4+ subsets.

cDNA synthesis used the whole RNA isolate, giving expressed TCRB sequences. Naive, central memory and regulatory T cell samples averaged about 3.57 million reads. Some clones are missing from TCRdb's copy, which holds only in-frame ones; the method was immunoSEQ multiplex PCR. The table lists approximately 160,000 clones, roughly 8.1% of them singletons. Germline V gene lookup returns CDR1 SGHTA and CDR2 FQGNSA. The CDR3 length is 14 residues. Trimming stripped 0 bases from V and 3 bases from J, with 9 bases between. The clonotype comes from a man younger than 35 in good health. The chain is built from TRBV7-2 and TRBJ2-7; tentatively, D is TRBD1 (5 bases). Sequenced input: central memory CD4+ T cells from blood. The CDR3 region is CASSLAWQGYEQYF. The DNA of the CDR3 is TGTGCCAGCAGCTTAGCGTGGCAGGGCTACGAGCAGTACTTC. Combining the CDR3 with reference TRBV7-2 and TRBJ2-7 gives the whole variable domain GAGVSQSPSNKVTEKGKDVELRCDPISGHTALYWYRQSLGQGLEFLIYFQGNSAPDKSGLPSDRFSAERTGGSVSTLTIQRTQQEDSAVYLCASSLAWQGYEQYFGPGTRLTVT.